This note documents a single TCR beta chain sequence. Its antigen remains unidentified. Profiling relied on immunoSEQ multiplex PCR, and the TCRdb table lists in-frame clones only, not all of them. Altogether thousands of clones are present, roughly four fifths being singletons, with the ten largest covering approximately 6.6%. The germline CDR1 and CDR2 sequences are LGHNA and YNFKEQ. There are 15 residues in the CDR3. V lost 1 base and J lost 5, with 15 bases in between. These data come from a study of immune evolution from preneoplasia to lung adenocarcinoma. Study outcomes and limitations: Top clone share appeared to fall from AAH through AIS, MIA, adenocarcinoma.

Patients had resection in Japan or China between about 2014 and 2017. H&E slides confirmed each diagnosis, reviewed by two pathologists independently. Macro-dissection enriched premalignant or tumor cells before nucleic acid extraction. The sequencing sample was made of FFPE minimally invasive lung adenocarcinoma tissue. The rearrangement uses TRBV4-2 and TRBJ2-7; D is perhaps TRBD1 (5 bases). This receptor was taken from a person between 50 and 69 years old with lung adenocarcinoma. The CDR3: CASSQVGQGWNEQYF. Written as DNA, the CDR3 is TGTGCCAGCAGCCAAGTAGGGCAGGGTTGGAACGAGCAGTACTTC.